Listed below are T cell receptor beta chains from one sample, sequenced in a study of T-cell reconstitution after alpha-beta-depleted transplantation in children. TCRdb fed the PCR reads into MiXCR, producing one record per CDR3 protein. The sample has approximately 89,000 distinct CDR3 sequences, 15% seen once; the top ten hold around 20%. The sequences come from PBMCs, mostly from graft donor cells, collected 180 days after TCRalphabeta/CD19-depleted stem cell transplant. Every receptor here comes from a male patient aged 2 to 10 who had a stem cell transplant for acute lymphoblastic leukemia, so the T cells may come from the graft donor. The CDR3 runs from the conserved cysteine through the conserved F or W. D genes are given only for firm matches. The size field is filled for only some rows; it gives once, few, many or a size class.

DNA,CDR3,size,D,J,V
TGTGCCAGCAGCCCCAGGAGTGTGGGCACTGAAGCTTTCTTT,CASSPRSVGTEAFF,few,NA,TRBJ1-1,TRBV7-2
TGTGCCAGCAGCAAGGGACGCACAGATACGCAGTATTTT,CASSKGRTDTQYF,NA,NA,TRBJ2-3,TRBV11-2
TGTGCCAGCAGTTCCCCCAATCAGCCCCAGCATTTT,CASSSPNQPQHF,many,NA,TRBJ1-5,TRBV6-5
TGTGCCAGCTCACCACGTCTTGAGGACAGGGCGACAGATACGCAGTATTTT,CASSPRLEDRATDTQYF,NA,TRBD1,TRBJ2-3,TRBV18
TGCGCCAGCAGCCCTGAGGGGCGACGGACAGCTTTCTTT,CASSPEGRRTAFF,NA,NA,TRBJ1-1,TRBV5-1
TGTGCCAGCAGCTTAGAAGGGGGGTATAATTCACCCCTCCACTTT,CASSLEGGYNSPLHF,NA,NA,TRBJ1-6,TRBV7-2
TGTGCCATCCTGAGGCACGATGGAAACACCATATATTTT,CAILRHDGNTIYF,few,NA,TRBJ1-3,TRBV10-3
TGTGCCAGCAGTTTAGCGAGTGAGTTCGGGAATGAAAAACTGTTTTTT,CASSLASEFGNEKLFF,few,NA,TRBJ1-4,TRBV12-3/TRBV12-4
TGTGCCAGCAGTTACCCCGACAGCGTCAACACTGAAGCTTTCTTT,CASSYPDSVNTEAFF,few,NA,TRBJ1-1,TRBV6-5
TGTGCCAGCAGCTTCCGCTCTGGAAACACCATATATTTT,CASSFRSGNTIYF,NA,NA,TRBJ1-3,TRBV7-9
TGTGCCAGCAGACTCCCAGTCACCGGGACAGGAATATCCCCCGAGGGCACTGAAGCTTTCTTT,CASRLPVTGTGISPEGTEAFF,NA,TRBD1,TRBJ1-1,TRBV6-4
TGCGCCAGCAGTTGGACAGGACCCGGGGAGCTGTTTTTT,CASSWTGPGELFF,few,TRBD1,TRBJ2-2,TRBV5-1
TGCAGTGCTAGAGATGGGGGGGCCTCCTATAATTCACCCCTCCACTTT,CSARDGGASYNSPLHF,few,NA,TRBJ1-6,TRBV20-1
TGCAGTGCTACGCAAACAAAGGGGACGATCGGAAAACTGTTTTTT,CSATQTKGTIGKLFF,few,NA,TRBJ1-4,TRBV20-1
TGTGCCAGCAGCCCCCACCTGGGAGGCAATCAGCCCCAGCATTTT,CASSPHLGGNQPQHF,few,NA,TRBJ1-5,TRBV6-1
TGTGCCAGCAGCTTTAAAGACTATAGCAATCAGCCCCAGCATTTT,CASSFKDYSNQPQHF,few,NA,TRBJ1-5,TRBV7-2
TGTGCCAGCAGCTTAATGACAGCTCAAGAGACCCAGTACTTC,CASSLMTAQETQYF,many,NA,TRBJ2-5,TRBV7-2
TGTGCCAGCAGTTTCGGGAGGGAGCAGGGCTACACCTTC,CASSFGREQGYTF,NA,NA,TRBJ1-2,TRBV12-3/TRBV12-4
TGTGCCAGCAGTTCTAACTGGGGGGGGGCCAGTCCCAATGAAAAACTGTTTTTT,CASSSNWGGASPNEKLFF,NA,NA,TRBJ1-4,TRBV27
TGCGCCAGCAGTGATATGGTATTGAACACTGAAGCTTTCTTT,CASSDMVLNTEAFF,NA,NA,TRBJ1-1,TRBV10-1
TGTGCCAGCAGTGTACAGCGGGATACGCAGTATTTT,CASSVQRDTQYF,NA,NA,TRBJ2-3,TRBV12-3/TRBV12-4
TGTGCCAGCAGCTTGGATCCAGGGATCACTGAAGCTTTCTTT,CASSLDPGITEAFF,few,NA,TRBJ1-1,TRBV7-2
TGCAGTGCCATCAGGGGGGGGCTGGGTAATTCACCCCTCCACTTT,CSAIRGGLGNSPLHF,NA,TRBD1,TRBJ1-6,TRBV20-1
TGTGCCAGCAGCTACACCCGTATTGACGGATACGCCAGCTCCTACGAGCAGTACTTC,CASSYTRIDGYASSYEQYF,NA,NA,TRBJ2-7,TRBV11-1
TGTGCCAGCAGCTCCCATCCCGCTAGCGGGAGGGGCGATGAGCAGTTCTTC,CASSSHPASGRGDEQFF,NA,NA,TRBJ2-1,TRBV21-1
TGTGCCAGCAGCTTCGGCAGGGGTGAAACAGATACGCAGTATTTT,CASSFGRGETDTQYF,few,NA,TRBJ2-3,TRBV7-2